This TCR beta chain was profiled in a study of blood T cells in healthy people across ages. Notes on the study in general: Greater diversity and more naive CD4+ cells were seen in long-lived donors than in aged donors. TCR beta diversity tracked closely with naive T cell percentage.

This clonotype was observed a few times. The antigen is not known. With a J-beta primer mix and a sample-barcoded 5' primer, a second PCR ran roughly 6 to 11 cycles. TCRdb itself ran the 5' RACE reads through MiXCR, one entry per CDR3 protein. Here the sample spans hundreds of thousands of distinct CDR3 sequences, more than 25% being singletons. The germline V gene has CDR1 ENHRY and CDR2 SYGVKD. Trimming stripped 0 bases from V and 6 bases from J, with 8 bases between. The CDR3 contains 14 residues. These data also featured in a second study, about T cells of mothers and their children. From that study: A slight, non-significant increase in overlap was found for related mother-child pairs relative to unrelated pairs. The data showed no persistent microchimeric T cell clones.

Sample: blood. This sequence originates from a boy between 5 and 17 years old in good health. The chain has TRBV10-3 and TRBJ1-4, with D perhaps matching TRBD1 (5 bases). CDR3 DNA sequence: TGTGCCATCAGTGAGTCATTGGGGGATGAAAAACTGTTTTTT. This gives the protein CAISESLGDEKLFF.